One and the same sample provided the 32 T cell receptor beta chains below, sequenced in a study of T cells after yellow fever vaccination. TCRdb used MiXCR to reprocess the 5' RACE reads, holding one entry per CDR3 protein. The data show a few hundred thousand distinct CDR3 sequences, with approximately 5.7% seen just once and over 14% held by the top ten. The sample in question was PBMCs, obtained 5 days after the yellow fever booster vaccination. These receptors originate from a man younger than 45 who received the YFV17D yellow fever vaccine.

There are a few counts of this clonotype. The chain carries TRBV6-1 and TRBJ1-1; TRBD1 matches 7 bases. V shed 11 bases, J shed 5 bases, and the junction held 8 bases outside the gene matches. This CDR3 is built from 12 residues. Per the germline V gene, CDR1 is MNHNS and CDR2 is SASEGT. CDR3 in amino acids: CAARDRRTEAFF. The CDR3 nucleotides are TGTGCCGCAAGGGACAGACGAACTGAAGCTTTCTTT.

This clonotype has only a few counts. The chain has TRBV20-1 and TRBJ2-3, with 10 bases fitting TRBD2. J was trimmed by 5 bases and V by 5 bases; bases with no gene match: 22. CDR1 DFQATT and CDR2 SNEGSKA come from the germline V gene (reference sequence). This CDR3 spans 19 amino acids. The CDR3 reads CSAPAFEREGRLSGDTQYF. The CDR3 nucleotides read TGCAGTGCTCCTGCTTTTGAGCGGGAGGGCCGGTTGAGTGGAGATACGCAGTATTTT.

This clonotype was seen a few times. J is TRBJ2-3 and V is TRBV28; D is perhaps TRBD1 (5 bases). This CDR3 has 14 amino acids. CDR1 is MDHEN and CDR2 is SYDVKM in the germline V gene. Trimming shortened V by 4 bases and J by 3 bases, and 11 bases separated the two germline ends. CDR3 protein: CASSSGQETDTQYF. The CDR3 DNA sequence: TGTGCCAGCAGTTCAGGGCAGGAGACAGATACGCAGTATTTT.

The chain employs TRBV7-3 and TRBJ1-1, with no clear D. This CDR3 is 16 amino acids long. Germline CDR1 reads SGHTA; CDR2 reads FQGTGA. Trimming cost V 6 bases and J 5 bases, with 22 bases left between them. The CDR3 reads CASRDGVGLRLTEAFF. The CDR3 coding sequence is TGTGCCAGCAGGGATGGGGTGGGCCTTAGATTAACTGAAGCTTTCTTT.

In this sample, this clonotype turned up many times. The rearrangement uses TRBV24-1 and TRBJ2-1, with TRBD2 matching over 10 bases. CDR1 is KGHDR and CDR2 is SFDVKD in the germline V gene. CDR3 length equals 15 residues. V lost 3 bases and J lost 8; bases outside the gene matches: 6. CDR3 loop: CATSDLSGRRDEQFF. CDR3 nucleotide sequence: TGTGCCACCAGTGATCTTAGCGGGAGGCGAGATGAGCAGTTCTTC.

On this clonotype: At one end the junction does not follow the germline gene, possibly because of a read error. The chain uses TRBV30 and TRBJ2-2; 7 bases match TRBD1. Germline loops: CDR1 GTSNPN, CDR2 SVGIG (reference sequence). This CDR3 is built from 14 residues. CDR3 DNA: TGTGCCGGGAGTTTTGCAGGGGGCACCGGGGAGCTGTTTTTT. Encoded protein: CAGSFAGGTGELFF.

Ten or more counts support this clonotype. The chain is built from TRBV5-1 and TRBJ2-7; D may be TRBD1 (5 bases). The V gene lost 4 bases and the J gene lost 3 bases, with 8 bases spanning the gap. From germline, CDR1 is SGHRS and CDR2 YFSETQ. This CDR3 comprises 12 residues. CDR3 in amino acids: CASSTDSYEQYF. The CDR3 DNA sequence: TGCGCCAGCAGCACAGACAGCTACGAGCAGTACTTC.

The rearrangement links TRBV5-1 to TRBJ2-3; D is undetermined. Germline CDR1 and CDR2: SGHRS and YFSETQ. Trimming shortened V by 5 bases and J by 6 bases, and 13 bases separated the two germline ends. The CDR3 contains 13 residues. CDR3 nucleotides: TGCGCCAGCAGGATCGAACGAACGGATACGCAGTATTTT. It is translated as CASRIERTDTQYF.

This clonotype was picked up many times. The chain has TRBV9 and TRBJ2-1; weak D call: TRBD2 (6 bases). The CDR3 runs 16 residues. Looked up from germline, CDR1 is SGDLS and CDR2 is YYNGEE. V lost 0 bases, J lost 4 bases, and 14 bases lay in between. The CDR3 region has the DNA TGTGCCAGCAGCGTAGGGACCGGGACTTCATACAATGAGCAGTTCTTC. It translates to CASSVGTGTSYNEQFF.

The sample holds a few counts of this clonotype. The CDR3 region is CSAREPLVRPEIEAFF. CDR3 DNA sequence: TGCAGTGCTAGAGAGCCTCTAGTGCGGCCTGAAATTGAAGCTTTCTTT. This chain links TRBV20-1 with TRBJ1-1; D is undetermined. The CDR3 has 16 residues. Trimming took 0 bases from V and 7 from J, leaving 21 bases between them. The V gene's germline CDR1 is DFQATT and CDR2 SNEGSKA (reference sequence).

This clonotype was picked up many times. The chain combines TRBV15 with TRBJ2-7, with D unresolved. The CDR3 is 15 amino acids. The V and J ends lost 0 bases and 4 bases respectively, with 13 bases between them. The germline CDR1 and CDR2 sequences are LNHNV and YYDKDF (reference sequence). CDR3 protein: CATSRDLRGQYEQYF. In nucleotides, the CDR3 is TGTGCCACCAGCAGAGATCTCCGAGGTCAATACGAGCAGTACTTC.

The CDR3 reads CASSPPAGDKSKGNIQYF. In DNA, the CDR3 is TGTGCCAGCAGCCCCCCCGCGGGTGACAAGTCAAAGGGAAACATTCAGTACTTC. This chain links TRBV27 with TRBJ2-4, with D perhaps TRBD2 (5 bases). CDR3 length equals 18 residues. The V end lost 6 bases, the J end lost 6 bases, and 27 bases lay between the germline ends. The germline CDR1 and CDR2 sequences are MNHEY and SMNVEV (reference sequence).

In this sample, this clonotype turned up many times. This sequence joins TRBV3-1 and TRBJ2-7; perhaps TRBD2 as D (6 bases). The CDR3 is made up of 14 amino acids. V dropped 1 base and J dropped 2 bases, with 9 bases sitting between them. Germline CDR1 reads LGHDT; CDR2 reads YNNKEL (reference sequence). The CDR3 protein is CASSQVRLAYEQYF. In nucleotides, the CDR3 is TGTGCCAGCAGCCAAGTTCGACTAGCCTACGAGCAGTACTTC.

As to this clonotype: The germline gene is not matched at one end of the junction; a read error may be the cause. This chain links TRBV5-4 with TRBJ2-1; a possible D gene is TRBD1 (5 bases). This CDR3 spans 14 amino acids. The germline V gene encodes CDR1 SGHNT and CDR2 YYREEE (reference sequence). CDR3 coding DNA: TGTGCCAGCAGATTGGGGCTAGATTCGAGTGAGCAGTTCTTC. Translating it yields CASRLGLDSSEQFF.

For the CDR3, the DNA is TGTGCCAGCAGCCCCAGACAGGGGGGTAATTCACCCCTCCACTTT. As protein: CASSPRQGGNSPLHF. The V call is TRBV7-6, the J call TRBJ1-6, with 9 bases fitting TRBD1. Germline loops: CDR1 SGHVS, CDR2 FNYEAQ. The length of the CDR3 is 15 residues. With V trimmed by 5 bases and J by 6 bases, 5 bases remained unmatched.

In its sample, this clonotype was seen a few times. The chain employs TRBV10-3 and TRBJ2-7; tentatively, D is TRBD2 (6 bases). Germline loops: CDR1 ENHRY, CDR2 SYGVKD. This CDR3 has 16 amino acids. Trimming shortened V by 8 bases and J by 3 bases, and 23 bases separated the two germline ends. The CDR3 loop reads CAIGGTPLKRSYEQYF. The CDR3 nucleotides are TGTGCCATCGGGGGGACTCCCCTCAAACGTAGCTACGAGCAGTACTTC.

The chain links TRBV5-1 to TRBJ2-7; 8 bases match TRBD1. Germline assignment: CDR1 SGHRS and CDR2 YFSETQ. The J segment lost 5 bases and the V segment lost 0 bases, leaving 7 bases of the junction unmatched. The length of the CDR3 is 15 residues. The CDR3 nucleotides read TGCGCCAGCAGCTTGGCCCGGCAGGGGGCGGACGAGCAGTACTTC. Encoded protein: CASSLARQGADEQYF. The variable domain in full, with the rest retrieved from reference TRBV5-1 and TRBJ2-7, is KAGVTQTPRYLIKTRGQQVTLSCSPISGHRSVSWYQQTPGQGLQFLFEYFSETQRNKGNFPGRFSGRQFSNSRSEMNVSTLELGDSALYLCASSLARQGADEQYFGPGTRLTVT.

This clonotype was seen at least ten times. In nucleotides, the CDR3 is TGTGCCAGCAGCCCACTGGGCACGGCCTACAATGAGCAGTTCTTC. Amino acid sequence: CASSPLGTAYNEQFF. V is TRBV7-6 and J is TRBJ2-1; no reliable D call. Trimming cost V 5 bases and J 2 bases, with 13 bases left between them. Per germline, CDR1 SGHVS and CDR2 FNYEAQ. The CDR3 spans 15 residues.

This chain connects TRBV2 to TRBJ2-3; TRBD2 agrees at 8 bases. J gave up 5 bases and V 6 bases, and 7 bases lay outside the gene matches. The CDR3 runs 14 residues. The germline V gene encodes CDR1 SNHLY and CDR2 FYNNEI. CDR3 residues: CASRQREYGDTQYF. The CDR3 DNA reads as TGTGCCAGCAGGCAGCGGGAGTATGGAGATACGCAGTATTTT.

The rearrangement uses TRBV11-1 and TRBJ2-1, with 11 positions matching TRBD2. In germline, CDR1 is SGHAT, CDR2 FQDESV (reference sequence). The CDR3 consists of 16 residues. V was pared by 5 bases and J by 8 bases, with 11 bases of the junction left unmatched. The CDR3 loop reads CASSTRASGRFDEQFF. The CDR3 DNA reads as TGTGCCAGCAGCACCCGTGCTAGCGGGAGGTTCGATGAGCAGTTCTTC.

This clonotype was observed at least ten times. The CDR3 loop is CASSFAVETQYF. The CDR3 coding sequence is TGTGCCAGCAGTTTCGCGGTAGAGACCCAGTACTTC. The chain couples TRBV12-3 or TRBV12-4 to TRBJ2-5; D is unclear. V gave up 3 bases and J gave up 4 bases, with 6 bases separating them. The CDR3 is made up of 12 amino acids.

This chain joins TRBV5-6 and TRBJ1-5; perhaps TRBD1 as D (5 bases). Per germline, CDR1 SGHDT and CDR2 YYEEEE. The CDR3 sequence is 16 residues long. Trimming removed 0 bases from V and 0 bases from J, with 10 bases in between. The DNA for the CDR3 is TGTGCCAGCAGCTTGGCCGGGGGGTATAGCAATCAGCCCCAGCATTTT. Amino acid sequence: CASSLAGGYSNQPQHF.

The chain links TRBV5-1 to TRBJ1-1; tentative D call: TRBD1 (6 bases). The V end was cut by 5 bases, the J end by 5 bases, with 13 bases between. CDR1 and CDR2 from the germline V gene are SGHRS and YFSETQ. The CDR3 covers 13 residues. The chain's CDR3 is CASSSGDRTEAFF. The DNA for the CDR3 is TGCGCCAGCAGTTCAGGGGATAGGACTGAAGCTTTCTTT.

The chain carries TRBV2 and TRBJ2-3; 8 bases match TRBD2. The CDR3 has 15 amino acids. In germline, CDR1 is SNHLY, CDR2 FYNNEI. The trim removed 5 bases at V and 4 bases at J, leaving 8 bases unmatched. The CDR3 nucleotides read TGTGCCAGCAGTTCCAGCGGGAGCGGTGCAGATACGCAGTATTTT. It yields the protein CASSSSGSGADTQYF. Full variable domain (missing parts from reference TRBV2 and TRBJ2-3): EPEVTQTPSHQVTQMGQEVILRCVPISNHLYFYWYRQILGQKVEFLVSFYNNEISEKSEIFDDQFSVERPDGSNFTLKIRSTKLEDSAMYFCASSSSGSGADTQYFGPGTRLTVL.

This chain uses TRBV5-4 with TRBJ2-7; tentatively, D is TRBD1 (5 bases). The CDR3 has 14 residues. The V end lost 2 bases, the J end lost 2 bases, and 11 bases lay between the germline ends. The germline V gene encodes CDR1 SGHNT and CDR2 YYREEE (reference sequence). CDR3 DNA sequence: TGTGCCAGCAGCTTCCAGACAGCTACCTACGAGCAGTACTTC. Translated: CASSFQTATYEQYF.

Ten or more counts support this clonotype. The chain recombines TRBV12-3 or TRBV12-4 with TRBJ1-5; possibly TRBD1 for D (5 bases). The germline V and J ends were trimmed by 8 bases and 0 bases, with 17 bases remaining between them. The CDR3 totals 16 residues. DNA for the CDR3: TGTGCCAGCTCTACCTCGGACATCTTTAGCAATCAGCCCCAGCATTTT. It translates to CASSTSDIFSNQPQHF.

This clonotype came up many times. The chain is built from TRBV24-1 and TRBJ2-1, with 9 bases identical to TRBD1. Unmatched junction bases numbered 7, after V lost 8 bases and J lost 6 bases. Germline lookup yields CDR1 KGHDR and CDR2 SFDVKD. The CDR3 runs 14 residues. The CDR3 nucleotides are TGTGCCACCACCACCGGGACAGGGACCAATGAGCAGTTCTTC. The encoded protein is CATTTGTGTNEQFF.

The chain uses TRBV4-2 and TRBJ2-7; TRBD2 might be the D (6 bases). CDR3 length equals 16 residues. Trimming stripped 1 base from V and 3 bases from J, with 16 bases between. Germline loops: CDR1 LGHNA, CDR2 YNFKEQ. This chain's CDR3 is CASSQGYSGEDYEQYF. In DNA form, the CDR3 reads TGTGCCAGCAGCCAAGGATATAGCGGAGAAGACTACGAGCAGTACTTC.

The CDR3 sequence: CASGTDFTGELFF. The CDR3 nucleotides are TGTGCCAGCGGGACAGACTTCACCGGGGAGCTGTTTTTT. The rearrangement links TRBV12-3 or TRBV12-4 to TRBJ2-2; 7 bases map to TRBD1. J gave up 4 bases and V 8 bases, and 4 bases lay outside the gene matches. The CDR3 has 13 residues.

This clonotype was detected only a few times. The chain joins TRBV6-5 to TRBJ2-4; the D is unclear. V lost 2 bases and J 0 bases, leaving 8 bases between the germline ends. Germline CDR1 reads MNHEY; CDR2 reads SVGAGI. CDR3 size: 15 residues. CDR3 nucleotide sequence: TGTGCCAGCAGTTACAGGGATCAAGCCAAAAACATTCAGTACTTC. Protein product: CASSYRDQAKNIQYF.

The chain recombines TRBV29-1 with TRBJ1-5; 8 nucleotides line up with TRBD1. CDR1 is SQVTM and CDR2 is ANQGSEA in the germline V gene. V was clipped by 4 bases and J by 5 bases; unmatched bases: 7. CDR3 size: 14 residues. CDR3 DNA: TGCAGCGTTGCTACCGGGACAGGTCATCAGCCCCAGCATTTT. Translation: CSVATGTGHQPQHF.

This clonotype was found a few times. The rearrangement links TRBV30 to TRBJ1-1; TRBD1 might be the D (6 bases). Germline assignment: CDR1 GTSNPN and CDR2 SVGIG (reference sequence). V lost 8 bases and J 2 bases, leaving 12 bases between the germline ends. This CDR3 is 12 amino acids long. The CDR3 DNA follows: TGTGCCCAAGCGGGGGCAAACACTGAAGCTTTCTTT. Translated, it gives CAQAGANTEAFF.